This entry describes one T cell receptor (beta chain). V shed 3 bases and J shed 2 bases, with 10 bases lying between them. The CDR3 is 14 amino acids. In germline, CDR1 is LNHNV, CDR2 YYDKDF (reference sequence). The data derive from a study of blood T cell repertoires in COVID-19. The wider study: In each case, the material was cDNA or gDNA derived from T cells, B-cell-depleted T cells, or PBMCs.

In the original analysis: Estimation of nucleated cell counts relied on the amplification of reference gene primers. Assay: immunoSEQ multiplex PCR; the TCRdb copy retains only in-frame clones and omits some. V, J and clone size reflect that table, while D and trimming were determined from the DNA. The table shows some 70,000 clones, with over 70% occurring only once. The specimen sequenced was peripheral blood. This rearrangement joins TRBV15 to TRBJ1-1; the D gene is possibly TRBD1 (5 bases). The sequence was obtained from a human donor in a cohort sampled during active COVID-19. The CDR3 DNA reads as TGTGCCACCAGCAGGGACAACTTAAACACTGAAGCTTTCTTT. The encoded protein is CATSRDNLNTEAFF.